This TCR beta chain was recorded in a study of beta chain features in type 1 diabetes. Germline CDR1 reads SGHTA; CDR2 reads FQGNSA. The CDR3 is 15 amino acids. Losses at the gene ends were 5 bases for V and 9 bases for J; bases not matched to a gene: 6. Isolation of CD4+ naive, central memory, regulatory and stem cell-like memory cells was achieved by sorting via CD45RO/CCR7/CD25/CD127/CD95/CD27. As concerns this clone: Its antigen remains unidentified.

General study results and limits: A pattern of fewer insertions and more deletions at VDJ junctions was seen in type 1 diabetes patients. Sampled from patients, naive, central memory and Treg TCRB repertoires appeared more similar than those sampled from healthy donors. TCRB CDR3 length was moderately but significantly reduced in all four CD4+ subsets of Type 1 diabetes patients.

All of the isolated RNA was reverse transcribed, so expressed TCRB transcripts were sequenced. Assay: immunoSEQ multiplex PCR; the TCRdb copy retains only in-frame clones and omits some. The sample has 900,000 or so clones; 15% to 20% are singletons. The TCR was taken from a woman aged 18-29 years in good health. Sequenced input: naive CD4+ T cells from blood. This rearrangement joins TRBV7-2 to TRBJ2-1, with 14 bases fitting TRBD2. CDR3 in DNA: TGTGCCAGCAGCCCAGGACTAGCGGGAGGATTTGAGCAGTTCTTC. Protein sequence: CASSPGLAGGFEQFF.